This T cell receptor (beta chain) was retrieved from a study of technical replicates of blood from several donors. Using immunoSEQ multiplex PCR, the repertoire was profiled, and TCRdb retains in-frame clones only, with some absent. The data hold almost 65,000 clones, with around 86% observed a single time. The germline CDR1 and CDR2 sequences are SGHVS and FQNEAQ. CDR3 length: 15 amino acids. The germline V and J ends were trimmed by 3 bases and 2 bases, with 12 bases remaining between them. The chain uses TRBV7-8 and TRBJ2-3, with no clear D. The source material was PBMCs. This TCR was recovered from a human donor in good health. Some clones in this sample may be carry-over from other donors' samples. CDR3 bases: TGTGCCAGCAGCTTTCAGGCCCAATACACAGATACGCAGTATTTT. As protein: CASSFQAQYTDTQYF.